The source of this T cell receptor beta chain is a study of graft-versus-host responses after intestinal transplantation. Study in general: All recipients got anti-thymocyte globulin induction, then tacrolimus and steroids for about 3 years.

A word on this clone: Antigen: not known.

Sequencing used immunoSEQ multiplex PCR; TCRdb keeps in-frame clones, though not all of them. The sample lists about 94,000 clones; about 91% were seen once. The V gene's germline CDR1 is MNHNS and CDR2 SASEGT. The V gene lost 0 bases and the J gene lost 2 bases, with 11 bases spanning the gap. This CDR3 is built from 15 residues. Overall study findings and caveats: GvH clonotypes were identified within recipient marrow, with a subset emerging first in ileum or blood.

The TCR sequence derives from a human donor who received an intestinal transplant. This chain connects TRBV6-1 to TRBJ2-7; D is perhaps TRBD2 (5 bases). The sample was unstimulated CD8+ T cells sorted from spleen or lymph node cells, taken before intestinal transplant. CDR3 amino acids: CASSEARERPYEQYF. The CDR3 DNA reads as TGTGCCAGCAGTGAAGCGAGGGAAAGGCCCTACGAGCAGTACTTC.